Below, 18 T cell receptor beta chains from the same sample are listed, as sequenced in a study of CD8+ T cells in alopecia areata. Treatment in this sample: oral pan-JAK inhibitor, 5-10 mg twice daily. Extracted from the samples, RNA was reverse transcribed into cDNA to serve as the sequencing template. TCRdb's copy holds only in-frame clones and misses some; the assay was immunoSEQ multiplex PCR. The data show 180,000 or so clones, roughly 64% seen once. The sample in question was CD4+ T cells sorted from blood, obtained at week 24, from a patient treated with tofacitinib. The source is a human donor with alopecia areata.

A remark on this clone: The same CDR3 is also encoded by other DNA sequences in this sample. V is TRBV15 and J is TRBJ2-2; D tentatively reads TRBD1 or TRBD2 (5 bases each). Germline V gives CDR1 LNHNV, CDR2 YYDKDF (reference sequence). Between the trimmed V and J ends, which lost 5 bases and 2 bases, there was a span of 9 bases. CDR3 length: 14 residues. The CDR3, as DNA: TGTGCCACCAGCCGGGGACCTAACACCGGGGAGCTGTTTTTT. Translating gives CATSRGPNTGELFF.

This clone showed up just a few times. J is TRBJ1-3 and V is TRBV23-1, with D possibly matching TRBD1 (6 bases). TRBV23-1 is recorded as an ORF, its role being uncertain. The V gene lost 4 bases and the J gene lost 4 bases, with 11 bases spanning the gap. The CDR3 covers 14 residues. CDR3 nucleotide sequence: TGCGCCAGCAGTCTAAGACAGGCCGGAAACACCATATATTTT. It encodes CASSLRQAGNTIYF.

This clone showed up just a few times. This rearrangement joins TRBV11-2 to TRBJ1-2; 10 nucleotides line up with TRBD1. Losses at the gene ends were 6 bases for V and 4 bases for J; bases not matched to a gene: 8. There are 15 residues in the CDR3. The V gene's germline CDR1 is SGHAT and CDR2 FQNNGV. CDR3 nucleotide sequence: TGTGCCAGCAGGTTGACAGGGGGCGCTGGCTATGGCTACACCTTC. Protein: CASRLTGGAGYGYTF.

This clone has only one observation. This chain links TRBV2 with TRBJ2-5; the D gene could be TRBD1 or TRBD2 (5 bases each). With 2 bases removed from V and 1 base from J, the gap between germline ends came to 11 bases. CDR3 size: 15 residues. Germline loops: CDR1 SNHLY, CDR2 FYNNEI. CDR3 amino acids: CASSEQGRGQETQYF. For the CDR3, the DNA is TGTGCCAGCAGTGAACAGGGACGCGGCCAAGAGACCCAGTACTTC.

The CDR3 here is CAWRGRGDTEAFF. DNA for the CDR3: TGTGCCTGGAGGGGCAGGGGGGACACTGAAGCTTTCTTT. The chain carries TRBV30 and TRBJ1-1, with TRBD1 matching 7 bases. There are 13 residues in the CDR3. V shed 3 bases and J 3 bases; nucleotides not matched to a gene: 4. The V gene's germline CDR1 is GTSNPN and CDR2 SVGIG (reference sequence).

V is TRBV5-4 and J is TRBJ2-5; TRBD2 is a possible D gene (6 bases). This CDR3 is built from 15 residues. V dropped 3 bases and J dropped 5 bases, with 17 bases sitting between them. The germline gives CDR1 SGHNT, CDR2 YYREEE (reference sequence). The CDR3 bases are TGTGCCAGCAGCTCCGCGGGGTCCTGGGGGGAGACCCAGTACTTC. Its protein is CASSSAGSWGETQYF.

This clone appeared once. The rearrangement uses TRBV13 and TRBJ2-3; perhaps TRBD1 as D (7 bases). The germline gives CDR1 PRHDT, CDR2 FYEKMQ (reference sequence). CDR3 length equals 15 residues. Trimming shortened V by 2 bases and J by 3 bases, and 12 bases separated the two germline ends. The CDR3 sequence is CASSLRPGGTDTQYF. DNA for the CDR3: TGTGCCAGCAGCTTAAGGCCAGGGGGGACAGATACGCAGTATTTT. Using reference TRBV13 and TRBJ2-3 for the parts outside the CDR3, the full variable domain is AAGVIQSPRHLIKEKRETATLKCYPIPRHDTVYWYQQGPGQDPQFLISFYEKMQSDKGSIPDRFSAQQFSDYHSELNMSSLELGDSALYFCASSLRPGGTDTQYFGPGTRLTVL.

The gene calls are TRBV5-1 and TRBJ2-2; D is undetermined. The germline CDR1 and CDR2 sequences are SGHRS and YFSETQ. The CDR3 spans 15 residues. Deletions cut 0 bases from V and 3 bases from J, with 9 bases between. CDR3 sequence reads: CASSLGQFDTGELFF. CDR3 coding DNA: TGCGCCAGCAGCTTGGGGCAGTTCGACACCGGGGAGCTGTTTTTT.

This clone was observed a single time. Other nucleotide sequences from this sample produce the same CDR3. V usage is TRBV5-1 and J usage is TRBJ2-5; 9 nucleotides align to TRBD1. The CDR3 totals 14 residues. After removal of 3 bases from V and 2 bases from J, the junction contained 2 bases not matched to a gene. Germline V CDR1 and CDR2: SGHRS, YFSETQ. CDR3 coding DNA: TGCGCCAGCAGCTCCGGGACAGGGCAAGAGACCCAGTACTTC. Its protein is CASSSGTGQETQYF.

This sequence joins TRBV9 and TRBJ2-7; TRBD2 aligns across 8 bases. Germline V CDR1 and CDR2: SGDLS, YYNGEE. V shed 4 bases and J 0 bases; nucleotides not matched to a gene: 3. The CDR3 is 14 residues long. The CDR3 sequence: CASSPAGVSYEQYF. The CDR3, as DNA: TGTGCCAGCAGCCCAGCGGGGGTCTCCTACGAGCAGTACTTC.

This clone turned up a few times. The gene calls are TRBV4-2 and TRBJ2-7, with D perhaps TRBD1 (6 bases). The CDR3 loop spans 16 amino acids. V was trimmed by 1 base and J by 0 bases, leaving 13 bases between them. Germline V CDR1 and CDR2: LGHNA, YNFKEQ. The CDR3: CASSQGRQGSSYEQYF. Written as DNA, the CDR3 is TGTGCCAGCAGCCAAGGCCGGCAGGGGAGCTCCTACGAGCAGTACTTC.

The V gene is TRBV28, the J gene TRBJ2-5; 7 bases fit TRBD1. J lost 3 bases, V lost 5 bases, and 0 bases had no gene match. The CDR3 totals 12 residues. CDR1 MDHEN and CDR2 SYDVKM come from the germline V gene. In nucleotides, the CDR3 is TGTGCCAGCAGTCAGGGGGAAGAGACCCAGTACTTC. Protein: CASSQGEETQYF.

V gene TRBV29-1 combines with J gene TRBJ1-2; TRBD1 is a possible D gene (6 bases). This CDR3 has 14 amino acids. CDR1 SQVTM and CDR2 ANQGSEA come from the germline V gene. The ends were cut back, 7 bases at V and 4 bases at J, with 19 bases in the middle. The CDR3 DNA follows: TGCAGCGCCACTGACAGGAACGGAGGCTATGGCTACACCTTC. Translation gives CSATDRNGGYGYTF.

The V gene is TRBV6-5, the J gene TRBJ2-5; possibly TRBD2 for D (6 bases). Germline V lookup: CDR1 MNHEY, CDR2 SVGAGI. Trimming cost V 0 bases and J 1 base, with 12 bases left between them. CDR3 length equals 16 residues. CDR3 DNA sequence: TGTGCCAGCAGTTACTCGGGAGGCGGAACCCAAGAGACCCAGTACTTC. It is translated as CASSYSGGGTQETQYF.

The J gene is TRBJ2-3, the V gene TRBV6-5; tentative D call: TRBD2 (7 bases). CDR1 and CDR2 from the germline V gene are MNHEY and SVGAGI. V dropped 3 bases and J dropped 0 bases, with 10 bases sitting between them. The CDR3 has 15 amino acids. In nucleotides, the CDR3 is TGTGCCAGCAGTTATCGGGGGGCTAGCACAGATACGCAGTATTTT. It translates to CASSYRGASTDTQYF.

CDR3 loop: CASSYRGSLKRYGYTF. The CDR3 DNA is TGTGCCAGCAGTTATAGGGGCAGCTTGAAACGATATGGCTACACCTTC. The V gene is TRBV6-6, the J gene TRBJ1-2; weak D call: TRBD1 (5 bases). This CDR3 spans 16 amino acids. Germline V gives CDR1 MNHNY, CDR2 SVGAGI (reference sequence). Trimming shortened V by 3 bases and J by 5 bases, and 19 bases separated the two germline ends.

CDR3 protein: CASSFRPSGTYEQYF. CDR3 DNA: TGTGCCAGCAGCTTCAGGCCTAGCGGGACCTACGAGCAGTACTTC. This chain connects TRBV7-2 to TRBJ2-7; TRBD2 agrees at 9 bases. The CDR3 has 15 residues. The J segment lost 2 bases and the V segment lost 3 bases, leaving 5 bases of the junction unmatched. The V gene's germline CDR1 is SGHTA and CDR2 FQGNSA.

This chain connects TRBV5-6 to TRBJ1-1; D gene uncertain. Germline-derived CDR1 and CDR2 are SGHDT and YYEEEE. The CDR3 is made up of 13 amino acids. Trimming shortened V by 0 bases and J by 1 base, and 4 bases separated the two germline ends. The CDR3 sequence: CASSLAQNTEAFF. The CDR3 coding sequence is TGTGCCAGCAGCTTGGCACAGAACACTGAAGCTTTCTTT.